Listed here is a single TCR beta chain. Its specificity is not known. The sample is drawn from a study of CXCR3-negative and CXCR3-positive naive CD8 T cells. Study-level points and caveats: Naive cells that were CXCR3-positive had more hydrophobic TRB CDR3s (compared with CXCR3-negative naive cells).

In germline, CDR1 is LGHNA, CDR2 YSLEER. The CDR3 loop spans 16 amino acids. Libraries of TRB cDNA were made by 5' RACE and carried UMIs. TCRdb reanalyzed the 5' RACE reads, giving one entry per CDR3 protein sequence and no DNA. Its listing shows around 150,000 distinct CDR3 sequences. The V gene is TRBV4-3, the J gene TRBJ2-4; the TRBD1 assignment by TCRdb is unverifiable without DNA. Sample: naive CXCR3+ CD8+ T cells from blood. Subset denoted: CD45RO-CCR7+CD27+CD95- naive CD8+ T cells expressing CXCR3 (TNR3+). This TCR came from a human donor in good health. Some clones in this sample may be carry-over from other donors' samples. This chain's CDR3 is CASSQESTGAENIQYF.